A selection of T cell receptor beta chains follows, all from one sample in a study of blood T cell repertoires in COVID-19. The assay was immunoSEQ multiplex PCR, and TCRdb's table has in-frame clones only and misses some. The data hold roughly 360,000 clones, with roughly four fifths observed a single time. The source material was PBMCs or T cells enriched from blood (not recorded which). These receptors were taken from a woman aged 50 to 65 who had recovered from COVID-19. Both conserved end residues are part of each CDR3. D genes are given only for firm matches. Not every row has a clone size; where given, it reads once, few, many or a size class.

J gene | D gene | clone size | V gene | CDR3 protein | CDR3 DNA
TRBJ1-1 | TRBD1 | few | TRBV30 | CAWSRTGTEAFF | TGTGCCTGGAGCCGGACAGGGACTGAAGCTTTCTTT
TRBJ1-4 | - | - | TRBV3-1/TRBV3-2 | CASSQGHEKLFF | TGTGCCAGCAGCCAAGGGCACGAAAAACTGTTTTTT
TRBJ2-1 | - | - | TRBV7-2 | CASSSAGQGPRDEQFF | TGTGCCAGCAGCTCCGCGGGGCAGGGCCCTCGGGATGAGCAGTTCTTC
TRBJ1-6 | - | - | TRBV5-1 | CASSRYDGTNSPLHF | TGCGCCAGTTCCCGTTATGATGGGACAAATTCACCCCTCCACTTT
TRBJ2-1 | TRBD2 | once | TRBV5-1 | CASSFGGSVHEQFF | TGCGCCAGCAGCTTCGGCGGGAGTGTGCATGAGCAGTTCTTC
TRBJ2-7 | - | - | TRBV11-2 | CASSLELGSSYEQYF | TGTGCCAGCAGCTTAGAGCTGGGCTCTTCGTACGAGCAGTACTTC
TRBJ1-1 | - | - | TRBV25-1 | CASSLNTEAFF | TGTGCCAGCAGTTTAAACACTGAAGCTTTCTTT
TRBJ1-2 | - | few | TRBV5-5 | CASSLVPSGQGGYGYTF | TGTGCCAGCAGCTTGGTGCCCTCCGGGCAGGGTGGCTATGGCTACACCTTC
TRBJ1-2 | - | - | TRBV19 | CASSILLVEGYGYTF | TGTGCCAGTAGTATACTTCTCGTCGAGGGATATGGCTACACCTTC
TRBJ2-1 | TRBD1 | once | TRBV5-1 | CASSLRDRGLDEQFF | TGCGCCAGCAGCTTAAGGGACAGGGGGCTAGATGAGCAGTTCTTC
TRBJ2-5 | - | - | TRBV6-2/TRBV6-3 | CASSPRDKYQETQYF | TGTGCCAGCAGCCCCCGCGACAAGTACCAAGAGACCCAGTACTTC
TRBJ2-3 | TRBD2 | - | TRBV2 | CASKPAGGRDTQYF | TGTGCCAGCAAGCCGGCGGGGGGACGAGATACGCAGTATTTT
TRBJ1-4 | TRBD1 | - | TRBV27 | CASSSRDRANEKLFF | TGTGCCAGCAGTAGCCGGGACAGGGCTAATGAAAAACTGTTTTTT
TRBJ2-4 | - | - | TRBV12-5 | CASGLLRGAKNIQYF | TGTGCTAGTGGTTTGTTAAGGGGAGCCAAAAACATTCAGTACTTC
TRBJ1-2 | TRBD1 | once | TRBV5-1 | CASSLLTGGDGGYTF | TGCGCCAGCAGCTTATTGACAGGGGGCGACGGTGGCTACACCTTC
TRBJ1-5 | - | - | TRBV7-2 | CASSIAGNQPQHF | TGTGCCAGCAGCATCGCGGGGAATCAGCCCCAGCATTTT
TRBJ1-4 | TRBD1 | - | TRBV5-4 | CASSLDPTGGNEKLFF | TGTGCCAGCAGCTTGGACCCGACAGGGGGTAATGAAAAACTGTTTTTT
TRBJ1-1 | - | - | TRBV12-3/TRBV12-4 | CASSQGTLEAFF | TGTGCCAGCAGTCAAGGGACACTAGAAGCTTTCTTT
TRBJ1-4 | - | - | TRBV5-1 | CASSLTGSGEKLFF | TGCGCCAGCAGCTTGACAGGGTCTGGTGAAAAACTGTTTTTT
TRBJ2-1 | TRBD2 | - | TRBV15 | CATSSSTSGPYNEQFF | TGTGCCACCAGCAGCTCCACTAGCGGCCCTTACAATGAGCAGTTCTTC
TRBJ2-2 | - | - | TRBV30 | CAWTERGTLRTGELFF | TGTGCCTGGACCGAGAGAGGGACTTTGAGGACCGGGGAGCTGTTTTTT
TRBJ2-7 | - | - | TRBV6-5 | CASRQPGFVDEQYF | TGTGCCAGCAGACAACCGGGGTTCGTCGACGAGCAGTACTTC
TRBJ1-1 | TRBD1 | - | TRBV11-2 | CASNPDRVNTEAFF | TGTGCCAGCAACCCCGACAGGGTGAACACTGAAGCTTTCTTT
TRBJ1-6 | TRBD1 | - | TRBV18 | CASSLGTGGSSPLHF | TGTGCCAGCTCGCTTGGGACAGGGGGGAGTTCACCCCTCCACTTT
TRBJ1-2 | - | - | TRBV6-1 | CASSAPWGIDNYGYTF | TGTGCCAGCAGTGCCCCTTGGGGCATTGACAACTATGGCTACACCTTC
TRBJ2-1 | TRBD2 | - | TRBV20-1 | CSAEVAGAQIF | TGCAGTGCCGAGGTAGCGGGAGCCCAAATCTTC
TRBJ1-2 | TRBD1 | once | TRBV6-5 | CASTYQTGTGYGYTF | TGTGCCAGCACCTATCAAACCGGGACAGGGTATGGCTACACCTTC
TRBJ1-2 | TRBD1 | once | TRBV5-6 | CASTHEGALHGYTF | TGTGCCAGCACCCACGAGGGGGCTCTACATGGCTACACCTTC
TRBJ1-1 | - | once | TRBV7-9 | CASEVGGQVTEAFF | TGTGCCAGCGAAGTGGGGGGGCAGGTCACTGAAGCTTTCTTT
TRBJ1-1 | - | - | TRBV7-3 | CASSLTRVKDTEAFF | TGTGCCAGCAGCTTAACCAGGGTAAAGGATACTGAAGCTTTCTTT
TRBJ1-6 | TRBD1 | - | TRBV4-3 | CASRLDRGASPLHF | TGCGCCAGCAGACTGGACAGGGGCGCTTCACCCCTCCACTTT
TRBJ2-1 | TRBD1 | - | TRBV13 | CASSLLSGGAEDEQFF | TGTGCCAGCAGCTTACTTTCAGGGGGCGCGGAGGATGAGCAGTTCTTC
TRBJ1-3 | TRBD1 | - | TRBV19 | CASSISKGQGATGNTIYF | TGTGCCAGTAGTATATCGAAGGGACAGGGGGCCACTGGAAACACCATATATTTT
TRBJ2-6 | - | - | TRBV7-9 | CASSPTQGIISGANVLTF | TGTGCCAGCAGCCCGACGCAGGGGATTATCTCTGGGGCCAACGTCCTGACTTTC
TRBJ1-6 | TRBD1 | - | TRBV25-1 | CASSEWRQGGTNSPLHF | TGTGCCAGCAGTGAATGGCGACAGGGTGGGACTAATTCACCCCTCCACTTT
TRBJ1-5 | TRBD1 | - | TRBV5-1 | CASSPDRGGDQPQHF | TGCGCCAGCAGCCCGGACAGGGGGGGCGATCAGCCCCAGCATTTT
TRBJ2-3 | - | - | TRBV18 | CASSRGTTSTDTQYF | TGTGCCAGCTCAAGAGGGACAACAAGCACAGATACGCAGTATTTT
TRBJ2-7 | - | - | TRBV7-2 | CASSLGSPGSYEQYF | TGTGCCAGCAGCTTAGGTAGTCCAGGATCGTACGAGCAGTACTTC
TRBJ1-2 | - | - | TRBV14 | CASSRAGSNYGYTF | TGTGCCAGCAGCCGAGCAGGGTCAAACTATGGCTACACCTTC
TRBJ1-2 | - | - | TRBV12-3/TRBV12-4 | CASSYSLSYGYTF | TGTGCCAGCAGCTACAGTCTCAGCTATGGCTACACCTTC
TRBJ2-7 | TRBD1 | - | TRBV30 | CAGGQGYEQYF | TGTGCCGGAGGACAGGGCTACGAGCAGTACTTC
TRBJ2-7 | TRBD2 | - | TRBV19 | CASSIGGGSAYEQYF | TGTGCCAGTAGTATAGGCGGGGGGTCGGCCTACGAGCAGTACTTC
TRBJ1-4 | TRBD1 | - | TRBV5-4 | CASTEGQQNEKLFF | TGTGCCAGCACCGAGGGACAGCAAAATGAAAAACTGTTTTTT
TRBJ1-2 | - | - | TRBV7-8 | CASSLISVPVDGYTF | TGTGCCAGCAGCTTAATTAGCGTCCCCGTTGATGGCTACACCTTC
TRBJ2-2 | TRBD1 | - | TRBV18 | CASSPRTGNTGELFF | TGTGCCAGCTCACCGAGGACAGGGAACACCGGGGAGCTGTTTTTT
TRBJ1-5 | - | - | TRBV7-9 | CASSPGGEVRNQPQHF | TGTGCCAGCAGCCCCGGCGGTGAGGTCCGCAATCAGCCCCAGCATTTT
TRBJ1-5 | - | few | TRBV6-1 | CASSELGLLYQPQHF | TGTGCCAGCAGTGAACTTGGGCTGCTCTATCAGCCCCAGCATTTT
TRBJ1-2 | TRBD1 | - | TRBV10-3 | CAIRGQGASYGYTF | TGTGCCATCAGGGGACAGGGGGCCAGCTATGGCTACACCTTC
TRBJ1-5 | - | - | TRBV13 | CASSQGYGKKGNQPQHF | TGTGCCAGCAGCCAGGGGTACGGAAAGAAGGGCAATCAGCCCCAGCATTTT
TRBJ2-7 | TRBD1 | - | TRBV9 | CASSVGQGEYEQYF | TGTGCCAGCAGCGTAGGGCAGGGGGAATACGAGCAGTACTTC
TRBJ2-1 | TRBD2 | - | TRBV9 | CASSVGLAGVYEQFF | TGTGCCAGCAGCGTAGGACTAGCGGGAGTATATGAGCAGTTCTTC
TRBJ1-1 | - | - | TRBV9 | CASSAATGRALNTEAFF | TGTGCCAGCAGCGCCGCGACGGGCAGGGCCCTGAACACTGAAGCTTTCTTT
TRBJ2-7 | - | - | TRBV5-6 | CASSLGGQGQDEQYF | TGTGCCAGCAGCTTGGGAGGGCAGGGGCAAGACGAGCAGTACTTC